This T cell receptor beta chain is from a study of blood T cell repertoires in COVID-19 (TCRdb year 2020). General notes on the study: Collaborator samples came from the United States, Italy and Spain and covered acute and convalescent phases of COVID-19. The repertoires were made available in a free public database intended to serve as a resource for research on the immune response to SARS-CoV-2. Samples were obtained from the ongoing ImmuneRACE study (first 160 participants) and from roughly 1,300 subjects provided by 6 global collaborators. Deeply sampled blood TCRbeta repertoires from subjects exposed to, actively infected with, or recovered from COVID-19 were included in the dataset. A de-identified subject ID, COVID-19 status, age in years and sex were almost always included in the sample metadata. HLA class I and class II types, where available, came from metadata supplied by the sample provider rather than from assay-based typing. The material from the prospective study consisted of cDNA or gDNA derived from T cells, B-cell-depleted T cells, or PBMCs. General findings and caveats noted by the study authors: The quantity of clinical and demographic metadata differed by source and by participant and was supplied without curation.

A word on this clone: Its antigen target is currently unknown. Per-base quality was not reported, and no clone a single base away is much larger than it.

Participants in the prospective study were enrolled through a virtual design, were aged roughly 18 to 95 years, and lived in fewer than 30 United States geographic areas. In the prospective study, participants were assigned to cohorts based on the clinical history participants reported in a screening survey and a study questionnaire. Recovered participants in ImmuneRACE Cohort 3 were defined by two consecutive negative NP/OP PCR tests, clearance by a healthcare professional, or resolution of symptoms. In the prospective study, whole blood, serum and a nasopharyngeal or oropharyngeal swab were collected from each participant by mobile phlebotomists. Prospective study participants could optionally give additional blood draws and questionnaires over an approximately 2-month period. Prospective study blood samples were shipped either frozen or at room temperature before DNA extraction. CDR1 is given as MNHEY and CDR2 as SMNVEV, both from the germline V gene (reference sequence). Trimming takes 9 bases off V and 7 bases off J; junction bases not matched to a gene: 3. Counted from cysteine to phenylalanine, this CDR3 has 12 amino acids. Of all the DNA, just the CDR3 is kept, 36 bases in frame from base 1.

TCRbeta CDR3 regions were amplified from genomic DNA by means of the immunoSEQ Assay, a bias-controlled multiplex PCR. As for the authors' bioinformatics: Nucleated cell counts per sample were estimated from amplification of reference gene primers within the assay. To quantify the absolute abundance of each unique TCRbeta CDR3 rearrangement, sequence reads were collapsed and filtered. For each sample, productive Simpson clonality was calculated as the square root of Simpson's diversity index over productive rearrangements. Imported from immuneACCESS, the table was reduced by TCRdb to in-frame sequences with V and J called. These copies leave out some clones; in studies compared against another copy, an unresolved V gene accounts for under half, and the cause of the remainder is not known. The V and J calls and clone size are taken from that table; D and trimming were inferred from the DNA. In all, the sample holds 150,000 or so clones, and over 75% of those were seen once. The ten largest clones take up over 2.5% of the sample.

Sequences were obtained from PBMCs or T cells enriched from blood (not recorded which). Recombination joined TRBV27 with TRBJ1-6; 7 junctional bases match TRBD1. The TCR originated in a woman between 45 and 60 years old who had recovered from COVID-19. The bases are TGTGCCAGTAGCAGGGGGAATTCACCCCTCCACTTT. This codes for CASSRGNSPLHF.